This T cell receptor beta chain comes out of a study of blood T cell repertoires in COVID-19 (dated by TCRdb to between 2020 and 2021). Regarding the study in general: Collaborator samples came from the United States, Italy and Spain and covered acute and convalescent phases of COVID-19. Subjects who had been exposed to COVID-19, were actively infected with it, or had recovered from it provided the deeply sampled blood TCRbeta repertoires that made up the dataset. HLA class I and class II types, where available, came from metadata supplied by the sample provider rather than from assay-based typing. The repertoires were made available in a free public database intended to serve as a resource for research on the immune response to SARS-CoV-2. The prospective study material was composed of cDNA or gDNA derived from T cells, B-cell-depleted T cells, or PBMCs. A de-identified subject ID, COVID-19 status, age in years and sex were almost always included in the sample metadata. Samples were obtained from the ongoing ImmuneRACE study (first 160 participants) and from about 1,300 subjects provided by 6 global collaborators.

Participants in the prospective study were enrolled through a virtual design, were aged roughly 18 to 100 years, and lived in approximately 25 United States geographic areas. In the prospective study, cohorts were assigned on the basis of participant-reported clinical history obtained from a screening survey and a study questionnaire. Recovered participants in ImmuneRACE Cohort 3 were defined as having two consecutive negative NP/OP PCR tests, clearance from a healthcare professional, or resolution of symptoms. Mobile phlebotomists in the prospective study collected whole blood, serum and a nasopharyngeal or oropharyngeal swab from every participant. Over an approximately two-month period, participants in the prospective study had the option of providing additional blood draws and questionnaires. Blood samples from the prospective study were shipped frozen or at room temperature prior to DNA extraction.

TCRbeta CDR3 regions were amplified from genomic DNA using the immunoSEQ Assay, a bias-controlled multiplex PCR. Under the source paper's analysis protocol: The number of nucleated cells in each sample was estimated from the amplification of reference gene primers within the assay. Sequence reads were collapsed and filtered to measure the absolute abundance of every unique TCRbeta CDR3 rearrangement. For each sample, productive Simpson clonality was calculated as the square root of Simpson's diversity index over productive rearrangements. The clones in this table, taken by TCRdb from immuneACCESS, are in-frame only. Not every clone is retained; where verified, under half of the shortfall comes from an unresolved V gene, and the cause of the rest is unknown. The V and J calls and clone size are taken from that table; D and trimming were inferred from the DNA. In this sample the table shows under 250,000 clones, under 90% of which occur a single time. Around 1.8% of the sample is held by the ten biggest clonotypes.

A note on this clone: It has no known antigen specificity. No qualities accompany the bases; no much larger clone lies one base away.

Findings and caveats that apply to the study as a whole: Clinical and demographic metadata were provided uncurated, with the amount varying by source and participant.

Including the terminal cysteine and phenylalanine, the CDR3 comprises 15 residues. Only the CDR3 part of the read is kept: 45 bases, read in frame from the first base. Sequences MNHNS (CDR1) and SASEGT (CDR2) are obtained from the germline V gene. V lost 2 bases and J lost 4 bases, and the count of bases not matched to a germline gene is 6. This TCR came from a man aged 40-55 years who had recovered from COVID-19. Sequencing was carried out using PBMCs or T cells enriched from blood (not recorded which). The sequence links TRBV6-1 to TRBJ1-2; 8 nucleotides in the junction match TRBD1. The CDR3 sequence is CASSELDRDSYGYTF. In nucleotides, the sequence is TGTGCCAGCAGTGAATTGGACAGGGATAGCTATGGCTACACCTTC.